These T cell receptor beta chains were read from a single sample in a study of naive and memory T cell subsets. From the UMI-ligation and nested PCR reads, TCRdb called clonotypes with MiXCR, one entry per CDR3 protein. The data hold about 26,000 distinct CDR3 sequences, with 5.2% observed a single time. The sequenced sample consisted of blood. All receptors derive from an adult in good health. Each CDR3 is given with its conserved first and last residue. The D gene is left open where the match is weak. Part of the rows lack a size; the others show once, few, many or a class for expanded clones.

J gene: TRBJ2-5; D gene: .; clone size: many; CDR3 length: 12; V gene: TRBV12-3/TRBV12-4; CDR3 DNA: TGTGCCAGCAGTCTAAGTAGGGAGACCCAGTACTTC; CDR3 protein: CASSLSRETQYF
J gene: TRBJ2-1; D gene: TRBD1; clone size: few; CDR3 length: 15; V gene: TRBV19; CDR3 DNA: TGTGCCAGTAGTAATAGACAGGGGGGTTACAATGAGCAGTTCTTC; CDR3 protein: CASSNRQGGYNEQFF
J gene: TRBJ2-1; D gene: .; clone size: many; CDR3 length: 15; V gene: TRBV12-3/TRBV12-4; CDR3 DNA: TGTGCCAGCAGTTCCGGTTTCGGAGGCTACAATGAGCAGTTCTTC; CDR3 protein: CASSSGFGGYNEQFF
J gene: TRBJ2-3; D gene: TRBD1; clone size: .; CDR3 length: 18; V gene: TRBV5-6; CDR3 DNA: TGTGCCAGCAGCTTGTGGGACAGGGTCCTCAAAGGCACAGATACGCAGTATTTT; CDR3 protein: CASSLWDRVLKGTDTQYF
J gene: TRBJ2-3; D gene: .; clone size: many; CDR3 length: 13; V gene: TRBV29-1; CDR3 DNA: TGCAGCGTTGCTAGGGGACGCACAGATACGCAGTATTTT; CDR3 protein: CSVARGRTDTQYF
J gene: TRBJ1-2; D gene: TRBD1; clone size: .; CDR3 length: 13; V gene: TRBV19; CDR3 DNA: TGTGCCAGTAGTATGAGACAGGGCTATGGCTACACCTTC; CDR3 protein: CASSMRQGYGYTF
J gene: TRBJ2-1; D gene: TRBD2; clone size: .; CDR3 length: 15; V gene: TRBV19; CDR3 DNA: TGTGCCAGTAGTATTAGCGGGAGGATAGCCAATGAGCAGTTCTTC; CDR3 protein: CASSISGRIANEQFF
J gene: TRBJ2-7; D gene: TRBD2; clone size: many; CDR3 length: 16; V gene: TRBV18; CDR3 DNA: TGTGCCAGCTCACCACCGGGACTAGCGGGGACCTACGAGCAGTACTTC; CDR3 protein: CASSPPGLAGTYEQYF
J gene: TRBJ2-2; D gene: .; clone size: many; CDR3 length: 15; V gene: TRBV5-1; CDR3 DNA: TGCGCCAGCGGGCGGGACAGTCTATCCACCGGGGAGCTGTTTTTT; CDR3 protein: CASGRDSLSTGELFF
J gene: TRBJ2-1; D gene: .; clone size: many; CDR3 length: 14; V gene: TRBV6-5; CDR3 DNA: TGTGCCAGCAGTTACATAAGCTCCTACAATGAGCAGTTCTTC; CDR3 protein: CASSYISSYNEQFF
J gene: TRBJ2-2; D gene: TRBD1; clone size: .; CDR3 length: 14; V gene: TRBV20-1; CDR3 DNA: TGCAGTGCCTACAGGGGAGTAGGCACCGGGGAGCTGTTTTTT; CDR3 protein: CSAYRGVGTGELFF
J gene: TRBJ2-2; D gene: TRBD1; clone size: many; CDR3 length: 15; V gene: TRBV6-5; CDR3 DNA: TGTGCCAGCAGTTACCCCGTAGGGGGCTCCGGGGAGCTGTTTTTT; CDR3 protein: CASSYPVGGSGELFF
J gene: TRBJ2-1; D gene: .; clone size: many; CDR3 length: 14; V gene: TRBV3-1; CDR3 DNA: TGTGCCAGCAGCCGGGGCGGTCCCTACAATGAGCAGTTCTTC; CDR3 protein: CASSRGGPYNEQFF
J gene: TRBJ2-3; D gene: .; clone size: .; CDR3 length: 15; V gene: TRBV6-5; CDR3 DNA: TGTGCCAGCAGTTACGGCCCTAGCGGCACAGATACGCAGTATTTT; CDR3 protein: CASSYGPSGTDTQYF
J gene: TRBJ1-3; D gene: .; clone size: many; CDR3 length: 15; V gene: TRBV19; CDR3 DNA: TGTGCCAGTAGCCAACAGGGAGGAGGTGGAAACACCATATATTTT; CDR3 protein: CASSQQGGGGNTIYF
J gene: TRBJ2-3; D gene: .; clone size: many; CDR3 length: 16; V gene: TRBV6-2/TRBV6-3; CDR3 DNA: TGTGCCAGCAGTTATGGGTGGGGGACCGCCCATGGTACGCAGTATTTT; CDR3 protein: CASSYGWGTAHGTQYF
J gene: TRBJ2-1; D gene: TRBD2; clone size: many; CDR3 length: 13; V gene: TRBV29-1; CDR3 DNA: TGCAGCGTTGTGAGCGGGAGGACCAATGAGCAGTTCTTC; CDR3 protein: CSVVSGRTNEQFF
J gene: TRBJ1-3; D gene: .; clone size: many; CDR3 length: 16; V gene: TRBV20-1; CDR3 DNA: TGCAGTGCTAGAGACACCGACAGTAACTACGGAAACACCATATATTTT; CDR3 protein: CSARDTDSNYGNTIYF
J gene: TRBJ2-7; D gene: .; clone size: many; CDR3 length: 14; V gene: TRBV20-1; CDR3 DNA: TGCAGCGCATATCGGGGCGGCACCTCCTACGAGCAGTACTTC; CDR3 protein: CSAYRGGTSYEQYF
J gene: TRBJ1-5; D gene: .; clone size: .; CDR3 length: 14; V gene: TRBV28; CDR3 DNA: TGTGCCAGCAGTTTAAGCGGGAGCAATCAGCCCCAGCATTTT; CDR3 protein: CASSLSGSNQPQHF
J gene: TRBJ2-5; D gene: TRBD1; clone size: few; CDR3 length: 15; V gene: TRBV9; CDR3 DNA: TGTGCCAGCAGCGCATGGACAGGGTCTCGCGAGACCCAGTACTTC; CDR3 protein: CASSAWTGSRETQYF
J gene: TRBJ2-5; D gene: TRBD2; clone size: many; CDR3 length: 13; V gene: TRBV20-1; CDR3 DNA: TGCAGTGCTTGTCCACTAGCGCGGGAGACCCAGTACTTC; CDR3 protein: CSACPLARETQYF
J gene: TRBJ2-3; D gene: .; clone size: .; CDR3 length: 14; V gene: TRBV29-1; CDR3 DNA: TGCAGCGTTGAAGGGCGGGCAGCCCCAGATACGCAGTATTTT; CDR3 protein: CSVEGRAAPDTQYF
J gene: TRBJ1-3; D gene: .; clone size: many; CDR3 length: 17; V gene: TRBV9; CDR3 DNA: TGTGCCAGCAGTTCTCCTAGACAGGACCGCTCTGGAAACACCATATATTTT; CDR3 protein: CASSSPRQDRSGNTIYF
J gene: TRBJ1-6; D gene: TRBD1; clone size: many; CDR3 length: 16; V gene: TRBV6-5; CDR3 DNA: TGTGCCAGCAGTACGGACAGGAGCTCCTATAATTCACCCCTCCACTTT; CDR3 protein: CASSTDRSSYNSPLHF
J gene: TRBJ2-2; D gene: .; clone size: few; CDR3 length: 16; V gene: TRBV29-1; CDR3 DNA: TGCAGCGTTGTTAAACCGGGAAGAACGAACACCGGGGAGCTGTTTTTT; CDR3 protein: CSVVKPGRTNTGELFF
J gene: TRBJ2-7; D gene: .; clone size: few; CDR3 length: 14; V gene: TRBV6-5; CDR3 DNA: TGTGCCAGCAGTTTCGGGGCCCTGACTAGTGAGCAGTACTTC; CDR3 protein: CASSFGALTSEQYF
J gene: TRBJ1-5; D gene: .; clone size: many; CDR3 length: 18; V gene: TRBV7-6; CDR3 DNA: TGTGCCAGCAGCTTAGTCAGCCAGGGAGAATCTAGCAATCAGCCCCAGCATTTT; CDR3 protein: CASSLVSQGESSNQPQHF
J gene: TRBJ1-3; D gene: .; clone size: many; CDR3 length: 11; V gene: TRBV11-2; CDR3 DNA: TGTGCCAGCAGCTCTGGAAACACCATATATTTT; CDR3 protein: CASSSGNTIYF
J gene: TRBJ2-5; D gene: TRBD1; clone size: many; CDR3 length: 13; V gene: TRBV2; CDR3 DNA: TGTGCCAGCAGGCAAATACAGGGGGGAGCCCAGTACTTC; CDR3 protein: CASRQIQGGAQYF
J gene: TRBJ1-1; D gene: .; clone size: medium-sized; CDR3 length: 13; V gene: TRBV6-5; CDR3 DNA: TGTGCCAGCAGTCCGGGGGCGAACACTGAAGCTTTCTTT; CDR3 protein: CASSPGANTEAFF
J gene: TRBJ2-7; D gene: .; clone size: few; CDR3 length: 15; V gene: TRBV10-3; CDR3 DNA: TGTGCCATCAGTGAGTCACGGACAGAAGGAGGGGAGCAGTACTTC; CDR3 protein: CAISESRTEGGEQYF
J gene: TRBJ2-1; D gene: TRBD2; clone size: few; CDR3 length: 14; V gene: TRBV4-1; CDR3 DNA: TGCGCCAGCAGTACCAGCGGGACGGGGGATGAGCAGTTCTTC; CDR3 protein: CASSTSGTGDEQFF
J gene: TRBJ2-3; D gene: TRBD2; clone size: many; CDR3 length: 18; V gene: TRBV20-1; CDR3 DNA: TGCAGTGCTAGAGAATTCGGAGCGGGAGTAAGGAGGGCAGATACGCAGTATTTT; CDR3 protein: CSAREFGAGVRRADTQYF
J gene: TRBJ1-1; D gene: .; clone size: .; CDR3 length: 13; V gene: TRBV29-1; CDR3 DNA: TGCAGCGTTGAAGGGCAAAGGGACACTGAAGCTTTCTTT; CDR3 protein: CSVEGQRDTEAFF
J gene: TRBJ1-4; D gene: .; clone size: few; CDR3 length: 12; V gene: TRBV20-1; CDR3 DNA: TGCAGTGCTAAGGGGTTGAATGAAAAACTGTTTTTT; CDR3 protein: CSAKGLNEKLFF
J gene: TRBJ2-7; D gene: .; clone size: many; CDR3 length: 15; V gene: TRBV7-9; CDR3 DNA: TGTGCCAGCAGCGCTCCGAGCGTATTCAAGGACGAGCAGTACTTC; CDR3 protein: CASSAPSVFKDEQYF
J gene: TRBJ2-7; D gene: TRBD1; clone size: many; CDR3 length: 13; V gene: TRBV19; CDR3 DNA: TGTGCCAGTAGTGGGACAGAATCCTACGAGCAGTACTTC; CDR3 protein: CASSGTESYEQYF
J gene: TRBJ1-2; D gene: .; clone size: many; CDR3 length: 13; V gene: TRBV29-1; CDR3 DNA: TGCAGCGTTGAAGACTGGGACACCTATGGCTACACCTTC; CDR3 protein: CSVEDWDTYGYTF
J gene: TRBJ2-1; D gene: TRBD2; clone size: many; CDR3 length: 15; V gene: TRBV14; CDR3 DNA: TGTGCCAGCAGCCATCCGGGACTAGTATACAATGAGCAGTTCTTC; CDR3 protein: CASSHPGLVYNEQFF
J gene: TRBJ1-1; D gene: .; clone size: many; CDR3 length: 12; V gene: TRBV28; CDR3 DNA: TGTGCCACAGCAGAGTCCAACACTGAAGCTTTCTTT; CDR3 protein: CATAESNTEAFF
J gene: TRBJ2-5; D gene: TRBD2; clone size: .; CDR3 length: 17; V gene: TRBV7-9; CDR3 DNA: TGTGCCAGCAGCTCACCGGGACTAGCGGGAGGTCGGGAGACCCAGTACTTC; CDR3 protein: CASSSPGLAGGRETQYF
J gene: TRBJ2-5; D gene: TRBD2; clone size: few; CDR3 length: 15; V gene: TRBV7-9; CDR3 DNA: TGTGCCAGCAGCTGGACTAGCGGGAGCGGTGAGACCCAGTACTTC; CDR3 protein: CASSWTSGSGETQYF